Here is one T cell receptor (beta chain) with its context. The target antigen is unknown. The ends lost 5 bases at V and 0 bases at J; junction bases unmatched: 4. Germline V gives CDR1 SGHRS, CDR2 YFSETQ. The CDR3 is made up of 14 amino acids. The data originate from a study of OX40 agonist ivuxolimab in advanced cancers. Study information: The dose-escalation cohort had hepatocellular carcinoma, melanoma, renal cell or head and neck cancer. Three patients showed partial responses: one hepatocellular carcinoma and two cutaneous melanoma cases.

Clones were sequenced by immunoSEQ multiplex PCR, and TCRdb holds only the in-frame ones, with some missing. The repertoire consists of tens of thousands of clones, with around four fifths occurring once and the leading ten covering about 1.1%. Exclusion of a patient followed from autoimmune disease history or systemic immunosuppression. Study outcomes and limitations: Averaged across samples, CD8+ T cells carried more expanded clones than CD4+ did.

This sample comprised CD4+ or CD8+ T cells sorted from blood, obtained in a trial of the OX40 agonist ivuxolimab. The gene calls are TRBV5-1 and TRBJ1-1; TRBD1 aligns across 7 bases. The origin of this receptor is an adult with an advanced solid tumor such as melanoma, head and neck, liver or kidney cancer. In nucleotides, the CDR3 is TGCGCCAGCAGAGCGACAGGGTTGAACACTGAAGCTTTCTTT. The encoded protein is CASRATGLNTEAFF.